The 31 T cell receptor beta chains reported below all come from one sample, sequenced in a study of CD8+ T cells in alopecia areata. This sample's treatment: oral pan-JAK inhibitor, 5-10 mg twice daily. Investigators isolated RNA and reverse transcribed it into cDNA to act as the sequencing template. This table comes from immunoSEQ multiplex PCR, and its TCRdb copy is limited to in-frame clones, with some not included. This table has fewer than 250,000 clones, 43% appearing once. The source material was CD4+ T cells sorted from blood, sampled between weeks 36 and 40, from a patient treated with tofacitinib. The receptors come from a human donor with alopecia areata.

This clone was recorded a few times. The chain uses TRBV7-2 and TRBJ2-3; D is uncertain. This CDR3 has 13 amino acids. The germline gives CDR1 SGHTA, CDR2 FQGNSA. V gave up 0 bases and J gave up 7 bases, with 8 bases separating them. The CDR3 sequence: CASSLAESNTQYF. The DNA for the CDR3 is TGTGCCAGCAGCTTAGCGGAGTCAAATACGCAGTATTTT.

The chain links TRBV7-9 to TRBJ2-5; tentatively, D is TRBD2 (6 bases). The ends were cut back, 7 bases at V and 1 base at J, with 13 bases in the middle. Germline-derived CDR1 and CDR2 are SEHNR and FQNEAQ (reference sequence). CDR3 size: 14 residues. CDR3 protein: CASIPGGGQETQYF. The CDR3 DNA sequence: TGTGCCAGCATCCCTGGGGGAGGCCAAGAGACCCAGTACTTC. Filled out from reference TRBV7-9 and TRBJ2-5, the complete variable domain reads DTGVSQNPRHKITKRGQNVTFRCDPISEHNRLYWYRQTLGQGPEFLTYFQNEAQLEKSRLLSDRFSAERPKGSFSTLEIQRTEQGDSAMYLCASIPGGGQETQYFGPGTRLLVL.

This clone turned up a few times. The J gene is TRBJ1-2, the V gene TRBV27, with 7 bases lining up with TRBD1. Germline V gene sequence: CDR1 MNHEY, CDR2 SMNVEV (reference sequence). V lost 3 bases, J lost 5 bases, and 9 bases stayed unmatched. This CDR3 has 15 residues. CDR3 in amino acids: CASSFTQGTAYGYTF. CDR3 bases: TGTGCCAGCAGTTTCACACAGGGGACAGCTTATGGCTACACCTTC.

This clone was found a few times. The CDR3, as DNA: TGTGCCAGCAGCTTAGTGTCCGGAGGGTCTTACAATGAGCAGTTCTTC. Its protein is CASSLVSGGSYNEQFF. The rearrangement uses TRBV7-2 and TRBJ2-1; the D gene is possibly TRBD2 (6 bases). CDR1 and CDR2 from the germline V gene are SGHTA and FQGNSA. V was shortened by 1 base and J by 4 bases, with 14 bases between the two germline ends. CDR3 length: 16 residues.

The genes are TRBV27 and TRBJ2-6, with D unclear. V was cut by 7 bases and J by 1 base, with 11 bases left in between. The CDR3 runs 15 residues. Per germline, CDR1 MNHEY and CDR2 SMNVEV (reference sequence). CDR3 sequence reads: CASTPRRSGANVLTF. CDR3 bases: TGTGCCAGCACCCCCCGCCGATCTGGGGCCAACGTCCTGACTTTC.

This clone was detected only a few times. The J gene is TRBJ2-7, the V gene TRBV29-1; D gene uncertain. Germline V gene data show CDR1 as SQVTM and CDR2 as ANQGSEA. The ends were cut back, 5 bases at V and 2 bases at J, with 10 bases in the middle. The CDR3 has 12 residues. CDR3 DNA: TGCAGCGTTAAACAAGGACCCTACGAGCAGTACTTC. It specifies CSVKQGPYEQYF.

This clone occurred a few times. The V call is TRBV29-1, the J call TRBJ2-3; D may be TRBD1 or TRBD2 (5 bases each). V lost 7 bases to trimming and J lost 6 bases, with 20 bases between them. This CDR3 spans 14 amino acids. Germline V gene sequence: CDR1 SQVTM, CDR2 ANQGSEA. CDR3 sequence (DNA): TGCAGCGGGGGCCCGGGATTCACCTCGGATACGCAGTATTTT. Residues: CSGGPGFTSDTQYF.

Remarks on this clone: Other DNA variants within this sample encode the same CDR3. The J gene is TRBJ2-7, the V gene TRBV5-1; possibly TRBD1 for D (6 bases). Germline V gives CDR1 SGHRS, CDR2 YFSETQ. Trimming removed 2 bases from V and 6 bases from J, with 15 bases in between. The CDR3 is made up of 14 amino acids. The CDR3 here is CASSFGQIPGEQYF. CDR3 bases: TGCGCCAGCAGCTTTGGACAGATCCCCGGCGAGCAGTACTTC.

CDR3 nucleotides: TGTGCCACCAGCAGAGCACAGGGGAGGTGGTATGGCAATCAGCCCCAGCATTTT. Encoded protein: CATSRAQGRWYGNQPQHF. The J gene is TRBJ1-5, the V gene TRBV15, with 7 bases lining up with TRBD1. From germline, CDR1 is LNHNV and CDR2 YYDKDF (reference sequence). This CDR3 has 18 residues. The ends lost 1 base at V and 2 bases at J; junction bases unmatched: 11.

This chain connects TRBV2 to TRBJ1-1, with TRBD1 identical over 7 bases. The CDR3 contains 13 residues. Germline-derived CDR1 and CDR2 are SNHLY and FYNNEI. V lost 9 bases and J lost 2; bases outside the gene matches: 6. The DNA of the CDR3 is TGTGCCAGGAGACAGGGCAAAAACACTGAAGCTTTCTTT. It specifies CARRQGKNTEAFF.

V is TRBV7-2 and J is TRBJ1-2; maybe TRBD1 (5 bases). This CDR3 contains 14 residues. Germline V lookup: CDR1 SGHTA, CDR2 FQGNSA. Trimming took 0 bases from V and 4 from J, leaving 9 bases between them. CDR3 sequence (DNA): TGTGCCAGCAGCTTAGCTGGGGGGAGCTATGGCTACACCTTC. Translated: CASSLAGGSYGYTF.

This clone was observed many times. The V call is TRBV5-4, the J call TRBJ2-3; 7 bases are shared with TRBD2. With V trimmed by 1 base and J by 0 bases, 5 bases remained unmatched. CDR1 SGHNT and CDR2 YYREEE come from the germline V gene (reference sequence). The CDR3 is 16 amino acids. The CDR3: CASSLNAGASTDTQYF. The CDR3 DNA follows: TGTGCCAGCAGCTTGAATGCGGGAGCTAGCACAGATACGCAGTATTTT.

This clone was recorded a few times. The chain is built from TRBV2 and TRBJ1-1; D possibly corresponds to TRBD1 (5 bases). The CDR3 is 11 amino acids. The ends were cut back, 10 bases at V and 5 bases at J, with 11 bases in the middle. The V gene's germline CDR1 is SNHLY and CDR2 FYNNEI. The CDR3 spells CATRGLTEAFF. CDR3 nucleotide sequence: TGTGCCACCCGGGGGTTGACTGAAGCTTTCTTT. Based on the CDR3 plus reference TRBV2 and TRBJ1-1, the full variable domain is EPEVTQTPSHQVTQMGQEVILRCVPISNHLYFYWYRQILGQKVEFLVSFYNNEISEKSEIFDDQFSVERPDGSNFTLKIRSTKLEDSAMYFCATRGLTEAFFGQGTRLTVV.

The sample holds a few counts of this clone. J is TRBJ1-5 and V is TRBV2, with TRBD1 identical over 10 bases. CDR3 length equals 14 residues. The germline gives CDR1 SNHLY, CDR2 FYNNEI. The junction had 4 bases not matched to a gene; V was cut back by 7 bases and J by 4 bases. The CDR3 is CASTRDRGNQPQHF. The CDR3 DNA is TGTGCCAGCACCCGGGACAGGGGAAATCAGCCCCAGCATTTT. The full variable domain, completed using reference TRBV2 and TRBJ1-5, is EPEVTQTPSHQVTQMGQEVILRCVPISNHLYFYWYRQILGQKVEFLVSFYNNEISEKSEIFDDQFSVERPDGSNFTLKIRSTKLEDSAMYFCASTRDRGNQPQHFGDGTRLSIL.

The chain joins TRBV9 to TRBJ2-1; 13 nucleotides line up with TRBD2. The trim removed 3 bases at V and 8 bases at J, leaving 8 bases unmatched. This CDR3 has 16 amino acids. CDR1 and CDR2 (germline): SGDLS, YYNGEE. The CDR3 here is CASSARTSGRRDEQFF. In nucleotides, the CDR3 is TGTGCCAGCAGCGCAAGGACTAGCGGGAGAAGGGATGAGCAGTTCTTC.

As DNA, the CDR3 is TGTGCCAGCAGCTTAGATTCTAGCGGGAGTAGGCGCGCTAGTTTGGGGACCCAGTACTTC. Its protein is CASSLDSSGSRRASLGTQYF. The rearrangement uses TRBV11-2 and TRBJ2-5; 10 bases agree with TRBD2. This CDR3 is 20 amino acids long. V shed 0 bases and J 7 bases; nucleotides not matched to a gene: 20. The V gene's germline CDR1 is SGHAT and CDR2 FQNNGV.

The chain recombines TRBV10-2 with TRBJ1-2; tentative D call: TRBD1 (5 bases). CDR1 is WSHSY, CDR2 SAAADI, per germline. The CDR3 loop spans 14 amino acids. Trimming took off 0 bases at V and 5 bases at J, with 10 bases between the two ends. This CDR3 reads CASSESRDVYGYTF. DNA of the CDR3: TGCGCCAGCAGTGAGTCCCGGGACGTTTATGGCTACACCTTC.

J is TRBJ2-1 and V is TRBV30; D is possibly TRBD2 (5 bases). Trimming cost V 6 bases and J 5 bases, with 8 bases left between them. Germline loops: CDR1 GTSNPN, CDR2 SVGIG (reference sequence). The CDR3 contains 11 residues. Written as DNA, the CDR3 is TGTGCCTGCTCGGGGAACAATGAGCAGTTCTTC. Protein: CACSGNNEQFF.

The chain joins TRBV7-7 to TRBJ2-3; the match to TRBD2 covers 7 bases. The trim removed 7 bases at V and 0 bases at J, leaving 13 bases unmatched. This CDR3 region has 17 residues. Germline lookup yields CDR1 SSHAT and CDR2 FNYEAQ (reference sequence). CDR3 amino acids: CASTERPSGTSTDTQYF. CDR3 coding DNA: TGTGCCAGCACCGAGAGGCCGAGCGGGACTAGCACAGATACGCAGTATTTT.

The chain recombines TRBV7-9 with TRBJ2-2; 7 bases fit TRBD1. The trim removed 5 bases at V and 1 base at J, leaving 13 bases unmatched. CDR1 and CDR2 from the germline V gene are SEHNR and FQNEAQ (reference sequence). CDR3 length: 18 residues. DNA for the CDR3: TGTGCCAGCAGCCCATCCCAAGGGGGCGTTGGGAACACCGGGGAGCTGTTTTTT. It translates to CASSPSQGGVGNTGELFF.

This clone was recorded a few times. The rearrangement joins TRBV19 to TRBJ2-6, with D maybe TRBD2 (6 bases). V was shortened by 5 bases and J by 0 bases, with 17 bases between the two germline ends. The CDR3 runs 18 residues. Germline-derived CDR1 and CDR2 are LNHDA and SQIVND (reference sequence). DNA of the CDR3: TGTGCCAGTAGTTTCTCCGGGACTGTCTTCTCTGGGGCCAACGTCCTGACTTTC. It translates to CASSFSGTVFSGANVLTF.

Many counts were recorded for this clone. The chain joins TRBV10-1 to TRBJ2-3, with 12 bases identical to TRBD2. The germline V gene has CDR1 WNHNN and CDR2 SYGVQD (reference sequence). The CDR3 length is 16 residues. The ends lost 4 bases at V and 3 bases at J; junction bases unmatched: 5. CDR3 bases: TGCGCCAGCAGTGGGCTGACTAGCGGGAGAACAGATACGCAGTATTTT. Translated, it gives CASSGLTSGRTDTQYF.

On this clone itself: This CDR3 is also generated by other DNA sequences in the sample. The chain employs TRBV5-1 and TRBJ1-1; no definite D call. The CDR3 is made up of 13 amino acids. CDR1 is SGHRS and CDR2 is YFSETQ in the germline V gene. Trimming removed 0 bases from V and 1 base from J, with 4 bases in between. The CDR3 coding sequence is TGCGCCAGCAGCTTGGGGGCGAACACTGAAGCTTTCTTT. Protein product: CASSLGANTEAFF.

This sequence joins TRBV30 and TRBJ2-1, with a tentative D call TRBD1 (6 bases). The germline CDR1 and CDR2 sequences are GTSNPN and SVGIG (reference sequence). V lost 2 bases, J lost 0 bases, and 11 bases lay in between. The CDR3 is 15 amino acids. CDR3 DNA sequence: TGTGCCTGGAGTCGGAACAGGGCCTCCTACAATGAGCAGTTCTTC. Protein product: CAWSRNRASYNEQFF.

This clone appeared a few times. The V gene is TRBV15, the J gene TRBJ2-6; D gene ambiguous. CDR1 is LNHNV and CDR2 is YYDKDF in the germline V gene (reference sequence). Trimming cost V 4 bases and J 0 bases, with 10 bases left between them. This CDR3 is 16 amino acids long. The CDR3 sequence is CATSTPGFSGANVLTF. CDR3 in DNA: TGTGCCACCAGCACTCCAGGATTCTCTGGGGCCAACGTCCTGACTTTC.

The V and J genes are TRBV30 and TRBJ2-5; D tentatively fits TRBD1 or TRBD2 (6 bases each). The germline CDR1 and CDR2 sequences are GTSNPN and SVGIG (reference sequence). V lost 4 bases to trimming and J lost 5 bases, with 14 bases between them. This CDR3 is 13 amino acids long. The CDR3 protein is CAWTPGGRETQYF. The CDR3 DNA reads as TGTGCCTGGACTCCCGGGGGCAGGGAGACCCAGTACTTC.

J is TRBJ1-2 and V is TRBV7-2, with D possibly TRBD1 on 6 matching bases. The germline gives CDR1 SGHTA, CDR2 FQGNSA. V lost 3 bases to trimming and J lost 4 bases, with 9 bases between them. The length of the CDR3 is 13 residues. This CDR3 is CASSFTGSYGYTF. CDR3 in DNA: TGTGCCAGCAGCTTTACAGGGTCCTATGGCTACACCTTC.

The chain joins TRBV14 to TRBJ2-1; D ambiguous. The CDR3 is 16 residues long. CDR1 is SGHDN, CDR2 FVKESK, per germline. V was pared by 3 bases and J by 8 bases, with 20 bases between. The CDR3 DNA sequence: TGTGCCAGCAGCCATATGGTTCCTAGTGGGGTCGATGAGCAGTTCTTC. Translating it yields CASSHMVPSGVDEQFF.

The chain combines TRBV6-5 with TRBJ1-5, with D uncertain. The CDR3 covers 15 residues. Looked up from germline, CDR1 is MNHEY and CDR2 is SVGAGI. V lost 4 bases, J lost 2 bases, and 12 bases lay in between. The CDR3 here is CASSSTASGNQPQHF. The CDR3 DNA reads as TGTGCCAGCAGTTCGACGGCCTCGGGCAATCAGCCCCAGCATTTT.

The J gene is TRBJ2-1, the V gene TRBV5-1, with 7 positions matching TRBD2. V lost 2 bases, J lost 5 bases, and 7 bases stayed unmatched. The CDR3 contains 15 residues. Germline V lookup: CDR1 SGHRS, CDR2 YFSETQ. The CDR3 spells CASSFERAGNNEQFF. Here the CDR3 DNA reads TGCGCCAGCAGCTTTGAGCGAGCGGGAAACAATGAGCAGTTCTTC.

Comments on this clone: This clone may be a read error of a much larger clone one base away. The V call is TRBV29-1, the J call TRBJ1-2; 10 positions match TRBD1. The CDR3 covers 11 residues. Germline V CDR1 and CDR2: SQVTM, ANQGSEA. CDR3 coding DNA: TGCATCGGCGGGACAGGGGAAGGCTACACCTTC. It is translated as CIGGTGEGYTF.